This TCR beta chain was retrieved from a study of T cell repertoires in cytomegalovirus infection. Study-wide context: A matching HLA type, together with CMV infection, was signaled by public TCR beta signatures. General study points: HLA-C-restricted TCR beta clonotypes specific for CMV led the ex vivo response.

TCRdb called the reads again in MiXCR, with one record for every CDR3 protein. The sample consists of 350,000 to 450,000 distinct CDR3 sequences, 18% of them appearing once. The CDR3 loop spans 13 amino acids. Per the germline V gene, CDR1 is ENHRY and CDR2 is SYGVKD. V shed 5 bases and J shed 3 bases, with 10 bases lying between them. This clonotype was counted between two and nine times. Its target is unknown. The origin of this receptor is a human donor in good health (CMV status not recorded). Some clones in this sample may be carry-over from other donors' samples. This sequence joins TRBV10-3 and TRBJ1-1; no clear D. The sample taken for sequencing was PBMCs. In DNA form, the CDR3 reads TGTGCCATCAGTCCTGTCCGCGACACTGAAGCTTTCTTT. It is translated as CAISPVRDTEAFF.